This TCR beta chain was sequenced in a study of cytomegalovirus exposure and HLA in healthy donors. General observations from the study: It was confirmed in vitro that three of the CMV-associated chains were specific for CMV antigens. The study flagged some 170 TCR beta chains as cytomegalovirus-associated. Subsequent analysis showed first-cohort TCR clusters tending to co-occur in some 120 validation repertoires.

Measured with immunoSEQ multiplex PCR; TCRdb has only the in-frame clones, and not every one. The sample lists around 130,000 clones, over 75% occurring once. Remarks on this clone: The target antigen is unknown.

This TCR derives from a young woman in good health and CMV-seronegative. The source material was PBMCs.

CDR3 sequence reads: CASSVDRAVIYEQYF. DNA of the CDR3: TGCGCCAGCAGCGTTGACAGGGCGGTGATCTACGAGCAGTACTTC. The chain recombines TRBV5-1 with TRBJ2-7; 7 bases match TRBD1. The CDR3 runs to 15 residues. CDR1 is SGHRS and CDR2 is YFSETQ in the germline V gene. The V and J ends lost 4 bases and 3 bases, in that order; junction bases with no gene match: 10. The whole variable domain, filled in from reference TRBV5-1 and TRBJ2-7, reads KAGVTQTPRYLIKTRGQQVTLSCSPISGHRSVSWYQQTPGQGLQFLFEYFSETQRNKGNFPGRFSGRQFSNSRSEMNVSTLELGDSALYLCASSVDRAVIYEQYFGPGTRLTVT.